These T cell receptor beta chains were read from a single sample in a study of identical twins. Using its own MiXCR run on the 5' RACE reads, TCRdb lists one record per CDR3 protein. The sample has hundreds of thousands of distinct CDR3 sequences, nearly 9.5% seen once; the top ten hold 6% to 8.5%. The data were also submitted as part of a second study, on yellow fever vaccine responses in identical twins.

The specimen was CD8+ T cells sorted from blood. The source is a woman between 18 and 29 years old in good health. CDR3s include the opening cysteine and the closing phenylalanine or tryptophan. Each record gives: clone size, J gene, D gene, V gene, CDR3 DNA, CDR3 protein. A D gene is named only where the DNA matches it firmly. Clone size, where shown, is once, few, many, or a class for clones that have expanded.

clone size: -
J gene: TRBJ2-1
D gene: -
V gene: TRBV2
CDR3 DNA: TGTGCCATACGACAGACAAACAATGAGCAGTTCTTC
CDR3 protein: CAIRQTNNEQFF

clone size: many
J gene: TRBJ2-7
D gene: -
V gene: TRBV27
CDR3 DNA: TGTGCCAGCAGTCTATACCGATCTGCTAGCGACGAGCAGTACTTC
CDR3 protein: CASSLYRSASDEQYF

clone size: few
J gene: TRBJ2-3
D gene: TRBD1
V gene: TRBV5-1
CDR3 DNA: TGCGCCAGCAGCTCGGGACAGACCTACACAGATACGCAGTATTTT
CDR3 protein: CASSSGQTYTDTQYF

clone size: -
J gene: TRBJ2-3
D gene: -
V gene: TRBV5-1
CDR3 DNA: TGCGCCAGCAGCCCCTACCCACTGGGGGGACCCACAGATACGCAGTATTTT
CDR3 protein: CASSPYPLGGPTDTQYF

clone size: few
J gene: TRBJ2-7
D gene: TRBD2
V gene: TRBV4-3
CDR3 DNA: TGCGCCAGCAGCCCCCAGACTAGCAGCTACGAGCAGTACTTC
CDR3 protein: CASSPQTSSYEQYF

clone size: many
J gene: TRBJ2-1
D gene: TRBD1
V gene: TRBV29-1
CDR3 DNA: TGCAGCGTTGAGCCCGGGACAGGGGACGGTAGCTCCTACAATGAGCAGTTCTTC
CDR3 protein: CSVEPGTGDGSSYNEQFF

clone size: few
J gene: TRBJ1-5
D gene: TRBD1
V gene: TRBV5-6
CDR3 DNA: TGTGCCAGCAGCCTGGGGACAGGGAGTCAGCCCCAGCATTTT
CDR3 protein: CASSLGTGSQPQHF

clone size: many
J gene: TRBJ2-7
D gene: -
V gene: TRBV20-1
CDR3 DNA: TGCAGTGCTAGAGATGGAACCGGGGTCTACGAGCAGTACTTC
CDR3 protein: CSARDGTGVYEQYF

clone size: -
J gene: TRBJ2-2
D gene: -
V gene: TRBV4-2
CDR3 DNA: TGTGCCAGCAGCTACGAGATGATGACCGGGGAGCTGTTTTTT
CDR3 protein: CASSYEMMTGELFF

clone size: -
J gene: TRBJ2-7
D gene: -
V gene: TRBV11-2
CDR3 DNA: TGTGCCAGCGGTCCCCAACACGCCTACGAGCAGTACTTC
CDR3 protein: CASGPQHAYEQYF

clone size: many
J gene: TRBJ2-1
D gene: TRBD1
V gene: TRBV12-5
CDR3 DNA: TGTGCTAGTGGTCGGGACAGGTACTACAATGAGCAGTTCTTC
CDR3 protein: CASGRDRYYNEQFF

clone size: few
J gene: TRBJ2-1
D gene: -
V gene: TRBV4-1
CDR3 DNA: TGCGCCAGCAGCGCTCGCCTGGGGGGCAATGAGCAGTTCTTC
CDR3 protein: CASSARLGGNEQFF

clone size: many
J gene: TRBJ1-5
D gene: -
V gene: TRBV5-1
CDR3 DNA: TGCGCCAGCAGTTTGACGGTGGGTCAGCCCCAGCATTTT
CDR3 protein: CASSLTVGQPQHF

clone size: few
J gene: TRBJ2-7
D gene: TRBD1
V gene: TRBV7-7
CDR3 DNA: TGTGCTAGCAGCTTTGCCCCGGGACAGGGTATCGACGAGCAGTACTTC
CDR3 protein: CASSFAPGQGIDEQYF

clone size: many
J gene: TRBJ2-7
D gene: -
V gene: TRBV4-3
CDR3 DNA: TGCGCCAGCAGCCAAGATCCGGAGTCCTACGAGCAGTACTTC
CDR3 protein: CASSQDPESYEQYF

clone size: many
J gene: TRBJ2-5
D gene: TRBD1
V gene: TRBV28
CDR3 DNA: TGTGCCAGCAGTTTGGACAGGGGCCTCCAAGAGACCCAGTACTTC
CDR3 protein: CASSLDRGLQETQYF

clone size: few
J gene: TRBJ1-5
D gene: TRBD1
V gene: TRBV12-3/TRBV12-4
CDR3 DNA: TGTGCCAGCAGTTTGGAAGGGACAGGGAACAATCAGCCCCAGCATTTT
CDR3 protein: CASSLEGTGNNQPQHF

clone size: many
J gene: TRBJ2-4
D gene: -
V gene: TRBV7-9
CDR3 DNA: TGTGCCAGCAGCTCAGCCCAGGGATGGGGAAACATTCAGTACTTC
CDR3 protein: CASSSAQGWGNIQYF

clone size: few
J gene: TRBJ2-3
D gene: -
V gene: TRBV27
CDR3 DNA: TGTGCCAGCAGTTTACTGGTCCCGAGATCAGATACGCAGTATTTT
CDR3 protein: CASSLLVPRSDTQYF

clone size: many
J gene: TRBJ2-7
D gene: -
V gene: TRBV27
CDR3 DNA: TGTGCCAGCAGTTTAGGGAACTCCTACGAGCAGTACTTC
CDR3 protein: CASSLGNSYEQYF

clone size: many
J gene: TRBJ2-7
D gene: -
V gene: TRBV7-9
CDR3 DNA: TGTGCCAGCAGCTTATACCGGGACACCTCCTACGAGCAGTACTTC
CDR3 protein: CASSLYRDTSYEQYF

clone size: few
J gene: TRBJ2-5
D gene: -
V gene: TRBV25-1
CDR3 DNA: TGTGCCAGCAGTGAATATGGAGAGACCCAGTACTTC
CDR3 protein: CASSEYGETQYF

clone size: -
J gene: TRBJ2-3
D gene: TRBD1
V gene: TRBV28
CDR3 DNA: TGTGCCAGCAGTTCCCGGGGACAGGGAACTACAGATACGCAGTATTTT
CDR3 protein: CASSSRGQGTTDTQYF

clone size: many
J gene: TRBJ2-1
D gene: TRBD2
V gene: TRBV7-8
CDR3 DNA: TGTGCCAGCAGCTTAGGACTAGCGGGGGGGAGCTCCTACAATGAGCAGTTCTTC
CDR3 protein: CASSLGLAGGSSYNEQFF

clone size: -
J gene: TRBJ2-5
D gene: TRBD2
V gene: TRBV5-6
CDR3 DNA: TGTGCCAGCAGCTGGTGGACTAGCGTGGGGACCCAGTACTTC
CDR3 protein: CASSWWTSVGTQYF

clone size: few
J gene: TRBJ2-5
D gene: -
V gene: TRBV29-1
CDR3 DNA: TGCAGCGTTGATCGGTACGGGGAGACCCAGTACTTC
CDR3 protein: CSVDRYGETQYF

clone size: few
J gene: TRBJ2-5
D gene: TRBD2
V gene: TRBV13
CDR3 DNA: TGTGCCAGCAGCAACTCTGCGGGGGAGGGCCAAGAGACCCAGTACTTC
CDR3 protein: CASSNSAGEGQETQYF

clone size: few
J gene: TRBJ2-5
D gene: -
V gene: TRBV20-1
CDR3 DNA: TGCAGTGCTAGTCCAGACCTGGAAATAATCCAAGAGACCCAGTACTTC
CDR3 protein: CSASPDLEIIQETQYF

clone size: -
J gene: TRBJ2-6
D gene: TRBD1
V gene: TRBV4-2
CDR3 DNA: TGTGCCAGCAGCAGAAGCCCGGGACAGGTGTACTCTGGGGCCAACGTCCTGACTTTC
CDR3 protein: CASSRSPGQVYSGANVLTF

clone size: many
J gene: TRBJ1-1
D gene: TRBD1
V gene: TRBV29-1
CDR3 DNA: TGCAGCGATGCGTTACAGCAGGGGGGAGCTTTCTTT
CDR3 protein: CSDALQQGGAFF

clone size: -
J gene: TRBJ2-5
D gene: TRBD2
V gene: TRBV5-5
CDR3 DNA: TGTGCCAGCAGCTTGCAACTAGCGGGGGGAGAGACCCAGTACTTC
CDR3 protein: CASSLQLAGGETQYF

clone size: many
J gene: TRBJ2-7
D gene: -
V gene: TRBV2
CDR3 DNA: TGTGCCAGCAGTGAAGTGGAGCGATCTAGCTCCTACGAGCAGTACTTC
CDR3 protein: CASSEVERSSSYEQYF

clone size: many
J gene: TRBJ2-1
D gene: TRBD2
V gene: TRBV6-1
CDR3 DNA: TGTGCCAGCAGTCTTTCCGGGACTAGCGGTTACAATGAGCAGTTCTTC
CDR3 protein: CASSLSGTSGYNEQFF

clone size: -
J gene: TRBJ2-2
D gene: -
V gene: TRBV5-5
CDR3 DNA: TGTGCCAGCGGCCCTGGGCTCTTAAGCACCGGGGAGCTGTTTTTT
CDR3 protein: CASGPGLLSTGELFF

clone size: few
J gene: TRBJ2-2
D gene: -
V gene: TRBV21-1
CDR3 DNA: TGTGCTTACAGCATGAAGGGGGAGGGGGCCTCGGGGGAGCTGTTTTTT
CDR3 protein: CAYSMKGEGASGELFF

clone size: few
J gene: TRBJ1-4
D gene: TRBD1
V gene: TRBV6-1
CDR3 DNA: TGTGCCAGCAGGACCACAGGGGATGAAAAACTGTTTTTT
CDR3 protein: CASRTTGDEKLFF

clone size: -
J gene: TRBJ2-5
D gene: -
V gene: TRBV7-2
CDR3 DNA: TGTGCCAGCAGCAAATCAAGCGGTCAAGAGACCCAGTACTTC
CDR3 protein: CASSKSSGQETQYF

clone size: -
J gene: TRBJ2-1
D gene: -
V gene: TRBV29-1
CDR3 DNA: TGCAGCGTTGAACCCCAGGGGGGGAATTACAATGAGCAGTTCTTC
CDR3 protein: CSVEPQGGNYNEQFF

clone size: -
J gene: TRBJ2-7
D gene: TRBD2
V gene: TRBV7-9
CDR3 DNA: TGTGCCAGCAGCTCCCCTTTAGCGGGACCGAACTTC
CDR3 protein: CASSSPLAGPNF

clone size: many
J gene: TRBJ2-3
D gene: -
V gene: TRBV12-3/TRBV12-4
CDR3 DNA: TGTGCCAGCAGTTCCCGGACCCCCAGATCAGATACGCAGTATTTT
CDR3 protein: CASSSRTPRSDTQYF